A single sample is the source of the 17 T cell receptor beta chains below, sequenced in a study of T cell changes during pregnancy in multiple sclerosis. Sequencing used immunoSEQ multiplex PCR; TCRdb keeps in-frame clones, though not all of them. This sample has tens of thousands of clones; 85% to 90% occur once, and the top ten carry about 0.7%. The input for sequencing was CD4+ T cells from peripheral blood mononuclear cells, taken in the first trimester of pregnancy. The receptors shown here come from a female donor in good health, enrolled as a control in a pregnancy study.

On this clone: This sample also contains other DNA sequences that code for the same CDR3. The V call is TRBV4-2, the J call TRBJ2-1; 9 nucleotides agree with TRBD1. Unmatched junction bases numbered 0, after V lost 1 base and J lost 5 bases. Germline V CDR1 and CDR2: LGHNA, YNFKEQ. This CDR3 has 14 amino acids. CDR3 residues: CASSQGDRDNEQFF. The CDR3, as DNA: TGTGCCAGCAGCCAAGGGGACAGGGACAATGAGCAGTTCTTC.

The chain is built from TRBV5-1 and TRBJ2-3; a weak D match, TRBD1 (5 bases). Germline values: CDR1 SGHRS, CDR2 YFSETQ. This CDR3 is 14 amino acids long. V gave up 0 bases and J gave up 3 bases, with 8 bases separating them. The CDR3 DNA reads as TGCGCCAGCAGCTTGGACAGGAGTACAGATACGCAGTATTTT. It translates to CASSLDRSTDTQYF.

CDR3 protein: CASSRTGSDQPQHF. In nucleotides, the CDR3 is TGTGCCAGCAGTCGGACAGGTTCTGATCAGCCCCAGCATTTT. The chain combines TRBV7-2 with TRBJ1-5; TRBD1 agrees at 7 bases. Germline V CDR1 and CDR2: SGHTA, FQGNSA. The trim removed 6 bases at V and 5 bases at J, leaving 7 bases unmatched. This CDR3 spans 14 amino acids.

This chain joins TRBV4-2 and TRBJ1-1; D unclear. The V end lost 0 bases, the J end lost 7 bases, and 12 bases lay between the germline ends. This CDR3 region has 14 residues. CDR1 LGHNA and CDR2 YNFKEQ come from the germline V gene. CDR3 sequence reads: CASSQENQAYEAFF. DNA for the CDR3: TGTGCCAGCAGCCAAGAGAACCAAGCCTATGAAGCTTTCTTT.

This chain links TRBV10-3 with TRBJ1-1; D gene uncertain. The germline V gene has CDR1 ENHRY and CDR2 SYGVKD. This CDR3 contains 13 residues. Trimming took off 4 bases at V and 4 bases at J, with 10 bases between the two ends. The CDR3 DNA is TGTGCCATCAGTGGCGCGGTTGGCACTGAAGCTTTCTTT. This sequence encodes CAISGAVGTEAFF.

CDR3 sequence reads: CASSWTGGSYLSGNTIYF. Here the CDR3 DNA reads TGTGCCAGCAGTTGGACAGGGGGCTCCTACCTCTCTGGAAACACCATATATTTT. The V gene is TRBV2, the J gene TRBJ1-3, with 11 positions matching TRBD1. After removal of 5 bases from V and 0 bases from J, the junction contained 9 bases not matched to a gene. Per the germline V gene, CDR1 is SNHLY and CDR2 is FYNNEI. The CDR3 contains 18 residues.

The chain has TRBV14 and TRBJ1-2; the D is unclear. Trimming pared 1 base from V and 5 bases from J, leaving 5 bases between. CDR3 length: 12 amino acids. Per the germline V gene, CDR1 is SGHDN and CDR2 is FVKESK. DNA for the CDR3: TGTGCCAGCAGCCAAGGAGGGTATGGCTACACCTTC. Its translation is CASSQGGYGYTF.

CDR3 sequence reads: CASSVDSGILDNEQFF. CDR3 coding DNA: TGTGCCAGCAGCGTAGACTCAGGGATTTTAGACAATGAGCAGTTCTTC. V is TRBV9 and J is TRBJ2-1, with D perhaps TRBD1 (5 bases). CDR1 and CDR2 from the germline V gene are SGDLS and YYNGEE. The length of the CDR3 is 16 residues. Deletions cut 0 bases from V and 5 bases from J, with 15 bases between.

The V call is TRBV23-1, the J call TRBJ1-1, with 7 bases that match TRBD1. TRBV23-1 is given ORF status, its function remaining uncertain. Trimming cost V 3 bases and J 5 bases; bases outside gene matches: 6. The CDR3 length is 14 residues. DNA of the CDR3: TGCGCCAGCAGTCAGACAGGGTCGGGTACTGAAGCTTTCTTT. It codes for CASSQTGSGTEAFF.

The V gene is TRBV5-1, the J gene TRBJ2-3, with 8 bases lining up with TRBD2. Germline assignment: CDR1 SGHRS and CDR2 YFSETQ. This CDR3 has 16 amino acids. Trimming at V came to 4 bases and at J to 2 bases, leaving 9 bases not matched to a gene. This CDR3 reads CASSGSARGATDTQYF. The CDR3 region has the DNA TGCGCCAGCAGCGGGTCAGCGCGGGGGGCCACAGATACGCAGTATTTT.

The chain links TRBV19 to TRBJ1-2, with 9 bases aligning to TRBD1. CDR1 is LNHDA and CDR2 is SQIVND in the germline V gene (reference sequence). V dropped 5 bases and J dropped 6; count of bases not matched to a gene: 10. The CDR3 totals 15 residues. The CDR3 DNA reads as TGTGCCAGTAGTCTCGGACAGGGGACTTATCATGGCTACACCTTC. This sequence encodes CASSLGQGTYHGYTF.

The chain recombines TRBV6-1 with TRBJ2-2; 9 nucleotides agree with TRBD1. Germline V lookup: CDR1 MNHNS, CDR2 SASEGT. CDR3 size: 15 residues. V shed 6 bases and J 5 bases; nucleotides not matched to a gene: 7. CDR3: CASSQQGAGTGELFF. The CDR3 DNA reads TGTGCCAGCAGCCAACAGGGGGCGGGTACCGGGGAGCTGTTTTTT.

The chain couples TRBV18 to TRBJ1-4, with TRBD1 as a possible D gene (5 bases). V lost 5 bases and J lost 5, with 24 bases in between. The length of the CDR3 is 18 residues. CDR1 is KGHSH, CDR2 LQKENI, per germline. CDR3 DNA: TGTGCCAGCTCATCCAGGGTATCTCAGCGAGAAACGAATGAAAAACTGTTTTTT. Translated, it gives CASSSRVSQRETNEKLFF.

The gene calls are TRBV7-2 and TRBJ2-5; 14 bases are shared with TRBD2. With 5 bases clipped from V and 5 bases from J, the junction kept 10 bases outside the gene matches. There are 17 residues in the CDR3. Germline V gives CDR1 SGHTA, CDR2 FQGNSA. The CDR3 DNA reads TGTGCCAGCAGCCCAGGACTAGCGGGGGGAGGTGGGGAGACCCAGTACTTC. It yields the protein CASSPGLAGGGGETQYF.

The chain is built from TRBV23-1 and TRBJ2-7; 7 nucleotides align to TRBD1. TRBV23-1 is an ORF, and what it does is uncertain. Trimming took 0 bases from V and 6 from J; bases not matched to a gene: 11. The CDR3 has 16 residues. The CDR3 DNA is TGCGCCAGCAGTCAATCGTTGCAGGACAGGCCGGGCGAGCAGTACTTC. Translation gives CASSQSLQDRPGEQYF.

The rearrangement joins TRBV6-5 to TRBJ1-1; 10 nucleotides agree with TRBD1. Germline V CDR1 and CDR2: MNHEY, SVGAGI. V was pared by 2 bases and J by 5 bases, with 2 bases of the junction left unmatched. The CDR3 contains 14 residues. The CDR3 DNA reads TGTGCCAGCAGTTACGGGACAGGGGAAACTGAAGCTTTCTTT. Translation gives CASSYGTGETEAFF.

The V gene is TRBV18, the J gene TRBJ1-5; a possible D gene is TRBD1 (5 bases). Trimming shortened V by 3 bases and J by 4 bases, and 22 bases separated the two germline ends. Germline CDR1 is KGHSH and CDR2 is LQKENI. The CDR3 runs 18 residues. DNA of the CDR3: TGTGCCAGCTCACCTTCCGACACCTGGGGCTATGGGAATCAGCCCCAGCATTTT. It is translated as CASSPSDTWGYGNQPQHF.